The present T cell receptor (beta chain) was sequenced within a study of spatial heterogeneity in lung cancer. About the study: From matched bulk RNA-seq came a T cell module score, which showed a strong correlation with TCR transcript counts in tumor regions.

Single TCR cDNA molecules each had their own unique molecular identifier. TCRdb processed the 5' RACE reads anew with MiXCR; each CDR3 protein has one entry. This table has around 20,000 distinct CDR3 sequences, roughly 5.8% appearing once. The study, taken as a whole, reports: In tumor T cells, estimated coverage reached around 7.6% for alpha chains and approximately 12% for beta chains. Expanded alpha and beta TCR counts within tumors tracked tumor mutation counts.

As for this clonotype: The antigen is unknown. Within a library made for alpha chains, this beta chain is off target, and its count is uninformative.

V lost 2 bases and J 1 base, leaving 5 bases between the germline ends. The CDR3 has 13 residues. Germline V CDR1 and CDR2: MNHNS, SASEGT. Documented time point: sample taken at primary tumor resection. The authors sequenced whole RNA from tumor, nontumor lung or frozen PBMC without sorting. The source of this sequence is a female donor with early-stage non-small cell lung cancer. V gene TRBV6-1 combines with J gene TRBJ1-1; D uncertain. Sequenced material: lung tumor tissue, taken at surgery. In DNA form, the CDR3 reads TGTGCCAGCAGTGAAATGGCGAACACTGAAGCTTTCTTT. This sequence encodes CASSEMANTEAFF.